The rows below give T cell receptor beta chains drawn from one sample of a study of shared clonotypes between healthy human individuals. TCRdb's copy holds only in-frame clones and misses some; the assay was immunoSEQ multiplex PCR. The sample holds some 1.4 million clones; roughly 95% are singletons and the top ten take about 1%. Material: naive CD4+ T cells sorted from blood. The receptors were sampled from a man under 40 in good health. The CDR3 runs from the conserved cysteine through the conserved F or W. Fields, in order: CDR3 DNA, CDR3 protein, clone size, J gene, D gene, V gene. A D gene is named only where the DNA matches it firmly. The size of a clone is reported for some rows only, either as once, few or many, or as a class for expanded clones.

CDR3 DNA: TGCAGCGTCGGACAGGGTGGATACGAGCAGTACTTC
CDR3 protein: CSVGQGGYEQYF
clone size: .
J gene: TRBJ2-7
D gene: TRBD1
V gene: TRBV29-1

CDR3 DNA: TGTGCCAGTAGTTCTGGACTAGCGGGAACCTACGAGCAGTACTTC
CDR3 protein: CASSSGLAGTYEQYF
clone size: .
J gene: TRBJ2-7
D gene: TRBD2
V gene: TRBV19

CDR3 DNA: TGTGCCAGCAGCTTAACGTCGAGTCACGGGCGGTCCTACAATGAGCAGTTCTTC
CDR3 protein: CASSLTSSHGRSYNEQFF
clone size: .
J gene: TRBJ2-1
D gene: .
V gene: TRBV7-2

CDR3 DNA: TGTGCCAGCAGTACGAAACAGGGTAGGATGAACACCGGGGAGCTGTTTTTT
CDR3 protein: CASSTKQGRMNTGELFF
clone size: .
J gene: TRBJ2-2
D gene: .
V gene: TRBV27

CDR3 DNA: TGTGCCAGCAGCTATAACACAGATACGCAGTATTTT
CDR3 protein: CASSYNTDTQYF
clone size: .
J gene: TRBJ2-3
D gene: .
V gene: TRBV5-4

CDR3 DNA: TGTGCCAGCTTTGGACAGATAGCCAAAAACATTCAGTACTTC
CDR3 protein: CASFGQIAKNIQYF
clone size: .
J gene: TRBJ2-4
D gene: .
V gene: TRBV2

CDR3 DNA: TGTGCCAGCAATTTCGGACCCGAAGAGACCCAGTACTTC
CDR3 protein: CASNFGPEETQYF
clone size: once
J gene: TRBJ2-5
D gene: .
V gene: TRBV2

CDR3 DNA: TGTGCCATCGACCCCGAGGGGCGCCCAGATACGCAGTATTTT
CDR3 protein: CAIDPEGRPDTQYF
clone size: .
J gene: TRBJ2-3
D gene: .
V gene: TRBV28

CDR3 DNA: TGTGCCAGCAGCCAACGAAGGAACACTGAAGCTTTCTTT
CDR3 protein: CASSQRRNTEAFF
clone size: .
J gene: TRBJ1-1
D gene: .
V gene: TRBV14

CDR3 DNA: TGTGCCAGCTCACAGGGGAGGTACACCGGGGAGCTGTTTTTT
CDR3 protein: CASSQGRYTGELFF
clone size: .
J gene: TRBJ2-2
D gene: .
V gene: TRBV18

CDR3 DNA: TGCGCCAGCAGTGACAGTAATGAAAAACTGTTTTTT
CDR3 protein: CASSDSNEKLFF
clone size: .
J gene: TRBJ1-4
D gene: .
V gene: TRBV10-1

CDR3 DNA: TGTGCCAGCAGCTTAGATGGGACAGCTAGCACAGATACGCAGTATTTT
CDR3 protein: CASSLDGTASTDTQYF
clone size: .
J gene: TRBJ2-3
D gene: TRBD1
V gene: TRBV7-9

CDR3 DNA: TGTGCCAGCAGCTTGGGGGGAAACATGAACACTGAAGCTTTCTTT
CDR3 protein: CASSLGGNMNTEAFF
clone size: .
J gene: TRBJ1-1
D gene: .
V gene: TRBV11-3